This record covers a single T cell receptor (beta chain). Its specificity is not known. V lost 2 bases and J lost 2; bases outside the gene matches: 6. The CDR3 consists of 15 residues. CDR1 and CDR2 (germline): SGHRS, YFSETQ. This sample was taken from a study of cytomegalovirus exposure and HLA in healthy donors. Study-level results: After further analysis at a later stage, roughly 15,000 TCR beta sequences were associated with HLA alleles at 0.05 false discovery rate.

Both 60 Vbeta primers and 13 Jbeta primers went into the PCR. This table comes from immunoSEQ multiplex PCR, and its TCRdb copy is limited to in-frame clones, with some not included. The sample has 180,000 or so clones, approximately 85% seen once. It was healthy bone marrow donors who served as donors. The chain is built from TRBV5-1 and TRBJ1-2, with 7 bases identical to TRBD1. Sequencing was carried out using PBMCs. This TCR was recovered from a man aged 18 to 35 in good health and CMV-seropositive. CDR3 residues: CASSFHPGQNYGYTF. In DNA form, the CDR3 reads TGCGCCAGCAGCTTTCACCCGGGACAGAACTATGGCTACACCTTC.